This T cell receptor beta chain was observed in a study of cytomegalovirus exposure and HLA in healthy donors. Broader study findings: Analysis was carried out at a later point, and it linked a missense DCLRE1C variant to TCR beta V- and J-gene trimming.

This clone was counted only a few times. What it binds is unknown. This CDR3 has 12 residues. J gave up 7 bases and V 1 base, and 1 base lay outside the gene matches. Germline loops: CDR1 PRHDT, CDR2 FYEKMQ (reference sequence). Primers included in the PCR were 60 Vbeta and 13 Jbeta primers. Assay: immunoSEQ multiplex PCR; the TCRdb copy retains only in-frame clones and omits some. The repertoire consists of 170,000 or so clones, with approximately 80% occurring once and the leading ten covering around 1.6%. The donors gave bone marrow, and they were healthy. The chain is built from TRBV13 and TRBJ2-7; 7 bases match TRBD1. This clonotype was sampled from a woman aged 25 to 39 in good health and CMV-seronegative. The sequencing sample was made of PBMCs. CDR3 amino acids: CASSLDRGEQYF. As DNA, the CDR3 is TGTGCCAGCAGCTTAGACAGGGGAGAGCAGTACTTC.